The clone carrying this T cell receptor beta chain was counted many times. MiXCR was run by TCRdb on the 5' RACE reads, yielding one entry per CDR3 protein. The table lists some 83,000 distinct CDR3 sequences, around 7.8% of them singletons. The source of the sample is a study of spatial heterogeneity in lung cancer. Per germline, CDR1 LGHNA and CDR2 YSLEER. The CDR3 has 14 residues. Trimming pared 3 bases from V and 7 bases from J, leaving 13 bases between. Time point denoted: sample taken at primary tumor resection. This sequence was found in a male donor with early-stage non-small cell lung cancer. V usage is TRBV4-3 and J usage is TRBJ2-1; D possibly corresponds to TRBD1 (5 bases). The sample here was PBMCs, taken at surgery. Here the CDR3 reads CASSQGLGRNEQFF. The CDR3 DNA is TGCGCCAGCAGCCAGGGGCTGGGCCGAAATGAGCAGTTCTTC.